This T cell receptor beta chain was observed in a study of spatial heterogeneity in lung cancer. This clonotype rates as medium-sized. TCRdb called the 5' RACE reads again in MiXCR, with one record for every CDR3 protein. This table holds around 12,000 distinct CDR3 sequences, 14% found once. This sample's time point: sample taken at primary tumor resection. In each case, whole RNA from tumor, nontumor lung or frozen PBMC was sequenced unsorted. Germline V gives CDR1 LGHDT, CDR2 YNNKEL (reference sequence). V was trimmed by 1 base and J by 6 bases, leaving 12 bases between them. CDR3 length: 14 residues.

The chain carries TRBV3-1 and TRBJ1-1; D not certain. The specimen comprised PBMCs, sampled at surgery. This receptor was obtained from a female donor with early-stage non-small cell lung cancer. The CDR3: CASSQAYDNSEAFF. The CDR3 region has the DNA TGTGCCAGCAGCCAAGCTTATGACAACTCTGAAGCTTTCTTT.